This T cell receptor beta chain emerged from a study of CD4+ T cells in melanoma. Data came from immunoSEQ multiplex PCR; TCRdb stores just in-frame clones and leaves some out. This sample has about 14,000 clones, with 55% to 75% found just once. Study findings and constraints: CD8+ T cell, macrophage and B cell function reportedly correlated with neoantigen-specific CD4+ T cells. Diverse differentiation states were reported for melanoma neoantigen-specific CD4+ T cells.

Notes on this clone: Its specificity is unknown.

With 2 bases removed from V and 3 bases from J, the gap between germline ends came to 16 bases. The CDR3 consists of 16 residues. CDR1 is MGHRA and CDR2 is YSYEKL in the germline V gene. The sequence was collected from a human donor with melanoma. V and J are TRBV4-1 and TRBJ1-1, with a possible D match to TRBD1 (5 bases). Sequencing was done on a sample of cells from a culture (not recorded whether cultured in vitro). The CDR3 nucleotides read TGCGCCAGCAGCCAAAAGACAGCGACCACCCACACTGAAGCTTTCTTT. Translating it yields CASSQKTATTHTEAFF.